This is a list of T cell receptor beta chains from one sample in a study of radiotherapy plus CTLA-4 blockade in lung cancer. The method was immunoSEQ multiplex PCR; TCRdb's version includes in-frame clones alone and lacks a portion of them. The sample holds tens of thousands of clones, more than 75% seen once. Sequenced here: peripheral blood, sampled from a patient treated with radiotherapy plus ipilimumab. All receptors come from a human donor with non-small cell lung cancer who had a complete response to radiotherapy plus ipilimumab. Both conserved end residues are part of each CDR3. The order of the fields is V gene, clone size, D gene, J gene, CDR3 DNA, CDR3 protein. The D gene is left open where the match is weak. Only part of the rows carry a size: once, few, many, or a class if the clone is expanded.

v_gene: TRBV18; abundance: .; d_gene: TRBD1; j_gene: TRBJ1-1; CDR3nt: TGTGCCAGCTCCCAAGACAGGGACACTGAAGCTTTCTTT; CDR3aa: CASSQDRDTEAFF
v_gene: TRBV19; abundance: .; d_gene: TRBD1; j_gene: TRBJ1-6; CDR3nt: TGTGCCAGTAGCCCAAACGACAGGGGGCATAGTTCACCCCTCCACTTT; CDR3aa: CASSPNDRGHSSPLHF
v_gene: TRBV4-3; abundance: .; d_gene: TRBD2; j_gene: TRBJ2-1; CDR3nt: TGCGCCAGCTCCCGGGCGGGACTAGCGGGGAGCTCCTACAATGAGCAGTTCTTC; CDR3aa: CASSRAGLAGSSYNEQFF
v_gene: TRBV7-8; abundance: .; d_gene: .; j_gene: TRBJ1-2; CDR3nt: TGTGCCAGCAGCTTAGCTCAGGGTGGTGGCTACACCTTC; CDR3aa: CASSLAQGGGYTF
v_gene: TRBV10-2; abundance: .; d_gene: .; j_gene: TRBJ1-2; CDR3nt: TGCGCCAGCAGTGAGAGGAGTCCAGGGGATGGTATTTATGGCTACACCTTC; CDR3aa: CASSERSPGDGIYGYTF
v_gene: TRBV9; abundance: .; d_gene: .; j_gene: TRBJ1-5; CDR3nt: TGTGCCAGCAGCGAAACCGGGAGTAATCAGCCCCAGCATTTT; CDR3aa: CASSETGSNQPQHF
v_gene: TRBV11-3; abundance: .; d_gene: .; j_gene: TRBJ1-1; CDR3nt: TGTGCCAGCAGCCGCCTCGGGGGATCCGAAGCTTTCTTT; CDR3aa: CASSRLGGSEAFF
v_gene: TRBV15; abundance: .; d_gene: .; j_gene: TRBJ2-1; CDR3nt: TGTGCCACCAGCAGAGGAACTTCGAGCGGCCGCTTCCGCGATGAGCAGTTCTTC; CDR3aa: CATSRGTSSGRFRDEQFF
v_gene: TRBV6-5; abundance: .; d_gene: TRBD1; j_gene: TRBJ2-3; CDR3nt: TGTGCCAGCAGTTACTCTGGGACAGTCACAGATACGCAGTATTTT; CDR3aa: CASSYSGTVTDTQYF
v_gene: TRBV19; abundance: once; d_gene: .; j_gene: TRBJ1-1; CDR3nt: TGTGCCAGTAGTATAGAAGGCAGGGCGGGGACTGAAGCTTTCTTT; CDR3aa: CASSIEGRAGTEAFF
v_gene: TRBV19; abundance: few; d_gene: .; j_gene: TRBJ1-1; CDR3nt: TGTGCCAGTAGTCCCAGGGGTGGCACTGAAGCTTTCTTT; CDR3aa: CASSPRGGTEAFF
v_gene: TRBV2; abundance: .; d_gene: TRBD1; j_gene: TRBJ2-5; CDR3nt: TGTGCCAGCGGGACGGGACAGGGGCAAGAGACCCAGTACTTC; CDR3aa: CASGTGQGQETQYF
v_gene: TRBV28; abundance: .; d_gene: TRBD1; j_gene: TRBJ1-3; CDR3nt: TGTGCCAGCAGCCGAGGTGGGGCAGGGGGCGGCTCTGGAAACACCATATATTTT; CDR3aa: CASSRGGAGGGSGNTIYF
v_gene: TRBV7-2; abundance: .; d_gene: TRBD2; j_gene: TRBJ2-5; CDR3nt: TGTGCCAGCACCCCCTCTTTGGGACTACTCTCGGCCCAGTACTTC; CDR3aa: CASTPSLGLLSAQYF
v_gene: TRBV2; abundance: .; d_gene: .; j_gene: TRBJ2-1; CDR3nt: TGTGCCAGCAGCGCCGTGGGGGGTAGGTCCAATGAGCAGTTCTTC; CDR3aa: CASSAVGGRSNEQFF
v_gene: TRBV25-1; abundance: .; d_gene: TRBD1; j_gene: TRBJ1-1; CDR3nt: TGTGCCAGCAGTGAATGGGGACAGGGAGACACTGAAGCTTTCTTT; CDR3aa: CASSEWGQGDTEAFF
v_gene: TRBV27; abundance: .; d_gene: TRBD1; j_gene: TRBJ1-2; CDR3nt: TGTGCCAGCAGTCCCCGGGACAGGATCTATGGCTACACCTTC; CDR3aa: CASSPRDRIYGYTF
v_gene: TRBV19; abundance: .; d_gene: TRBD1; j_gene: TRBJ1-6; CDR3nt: TGTGCCAGTAGTATACAGGGGGCGGCGGGAAATTCACCCCTCCACTTT; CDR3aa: CASSIQGAAGNSPLHF
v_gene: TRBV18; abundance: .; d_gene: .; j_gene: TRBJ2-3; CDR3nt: TGTGCCAGCTCACCACCGAGTAGCCCAGATACGCAGTATTTT; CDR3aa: CASSPPSSPDTQYF
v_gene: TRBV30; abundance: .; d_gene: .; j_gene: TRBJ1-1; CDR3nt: TGTGCCTGGAGTGTGACAGGAGGGAACACTGAAGCTTTCTTT; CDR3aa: CAWSVTGGNTEAFF
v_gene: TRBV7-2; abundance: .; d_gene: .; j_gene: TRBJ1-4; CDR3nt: TGTGCCAGCAGCTTACAGGTTGCAACTAATGAAAAACTGTTTTTT; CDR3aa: CASSLQVATNEKLFF
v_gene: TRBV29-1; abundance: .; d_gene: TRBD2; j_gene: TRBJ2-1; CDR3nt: TGCAGCGTTGTAACGGTGTTAGCGGGGCACAATGAGCAGTTCTTC; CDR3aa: CSVVTVLAGHNEQFF
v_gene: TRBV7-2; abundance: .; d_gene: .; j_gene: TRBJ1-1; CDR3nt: TGTGCCAGCACCCCAGGGAGGACTGAAGCTTTCTTT; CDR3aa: CASTPGRTEAFF
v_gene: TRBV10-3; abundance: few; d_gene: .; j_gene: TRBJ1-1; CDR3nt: TGTGCCATCAGTGGGAGGGACCGCCGACGGAACACTGAAGCTTTCTTT; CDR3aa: CAISGRDRRRNTEAFF
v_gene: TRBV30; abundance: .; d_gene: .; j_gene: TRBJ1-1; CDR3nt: TGTGCCTGGACTGGTGCTCTCGGGGGAAATACTGAAGCTTTCTTT; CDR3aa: CAWTGALGGNTEAFF
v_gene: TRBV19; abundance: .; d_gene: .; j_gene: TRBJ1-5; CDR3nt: TGTGCCAGTAGTATATATCCCCTTTTACAGCCCCAGCATTTT; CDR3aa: CASSIYPLLQPQHF
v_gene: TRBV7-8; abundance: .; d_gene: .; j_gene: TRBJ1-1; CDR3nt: TGTGCCAGCAGCTTTACTTCAGGGGCTGAAGCTTTCTTT; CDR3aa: CASSFTSGAEAFF
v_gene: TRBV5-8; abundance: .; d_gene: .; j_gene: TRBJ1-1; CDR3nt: TGTGCCAGCAGCTTGGACTTAGTCCGGGCTTTCTTT; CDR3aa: CASSLDLVRAFF
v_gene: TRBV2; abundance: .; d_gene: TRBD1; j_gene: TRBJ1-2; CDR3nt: TGTGCCAGCAGGGGGACAGGGGACTATGGCTACACCTTC; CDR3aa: CASRGTGDYGYTF
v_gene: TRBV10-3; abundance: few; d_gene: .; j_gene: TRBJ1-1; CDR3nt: TGTGCCACGGCACAAGACAGCAACACTGAAGCTTTCTTT; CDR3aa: CATAQDSNTEAFF
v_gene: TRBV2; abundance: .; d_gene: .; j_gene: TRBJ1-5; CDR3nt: TGTGCCAGCCGAGAGGGAGGGGAGCCCCAGCATTTT; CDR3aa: CASREGGEPQHF
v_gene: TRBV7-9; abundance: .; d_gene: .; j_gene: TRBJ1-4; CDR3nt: TGTGCCAGCAGCTACGGGGGGGAAAAACTGTTTTTT; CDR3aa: CASSYGGEKLFF
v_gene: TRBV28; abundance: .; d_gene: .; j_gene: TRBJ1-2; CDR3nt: TGTGCCAGCAGTTCCATTGCGGACAGCTATGGCTACACCTTC; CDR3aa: CASSSIADSYGYTF
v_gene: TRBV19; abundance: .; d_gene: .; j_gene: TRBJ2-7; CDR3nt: TGTGCCAGTAGTATAGTAGGGGTCGGCCACTACGAGCAGTACTTC; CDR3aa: CASSIVGVGHYEQYF
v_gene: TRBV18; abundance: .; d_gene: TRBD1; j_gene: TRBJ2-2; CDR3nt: TGTGCCAGCTCCCAGGGGGCGAACACCGGGGAGCTGTTTTTT; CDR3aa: CASSQGANTGELFF
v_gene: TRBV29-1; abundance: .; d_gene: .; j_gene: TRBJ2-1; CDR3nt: TGCAGCGTTGTGGTTGGGGAGTCATCGGGCAATGAGCAGTTCTTC; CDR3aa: CSVVVGESSGNEQFF
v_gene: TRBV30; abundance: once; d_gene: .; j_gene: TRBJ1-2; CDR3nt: TGTGCCTGGAGCGCGGGTTGGGGTGGCTACACCTTC; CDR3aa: CAWSAGWGGYTF
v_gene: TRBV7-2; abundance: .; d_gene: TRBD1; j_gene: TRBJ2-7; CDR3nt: TGTGCCAGCAGCCCGGGACAGGGGACCGAGCAGTACTTC; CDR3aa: CASSPGQGTEQYF
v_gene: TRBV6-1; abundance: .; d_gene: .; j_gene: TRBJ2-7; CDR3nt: TGTGCCAGCACCTCCCAACGTAGGGGAGGCTACGAGCAGTACTTC; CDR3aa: CASTSQRRGGYEQYF
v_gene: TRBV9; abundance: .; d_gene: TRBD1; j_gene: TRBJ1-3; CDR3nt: TGTGCCAGCAGCGACAGGGGGGGGGCAAAAGCTGGAAACACCATATATTTT; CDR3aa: CASSDRGGAKAGNTIYF